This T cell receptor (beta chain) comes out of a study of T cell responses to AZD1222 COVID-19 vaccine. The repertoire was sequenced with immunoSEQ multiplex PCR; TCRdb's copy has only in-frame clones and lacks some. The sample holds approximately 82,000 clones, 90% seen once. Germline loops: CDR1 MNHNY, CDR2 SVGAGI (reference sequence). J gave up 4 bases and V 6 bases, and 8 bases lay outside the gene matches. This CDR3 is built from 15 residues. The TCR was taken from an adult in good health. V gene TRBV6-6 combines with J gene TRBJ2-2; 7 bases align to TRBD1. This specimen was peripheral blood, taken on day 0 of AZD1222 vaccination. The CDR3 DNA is TGTGCCAGCAGCTCAGACAGGGTTATCACCGGGGAGCTGTTTTTT. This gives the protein CASSSDRVITGELFF.